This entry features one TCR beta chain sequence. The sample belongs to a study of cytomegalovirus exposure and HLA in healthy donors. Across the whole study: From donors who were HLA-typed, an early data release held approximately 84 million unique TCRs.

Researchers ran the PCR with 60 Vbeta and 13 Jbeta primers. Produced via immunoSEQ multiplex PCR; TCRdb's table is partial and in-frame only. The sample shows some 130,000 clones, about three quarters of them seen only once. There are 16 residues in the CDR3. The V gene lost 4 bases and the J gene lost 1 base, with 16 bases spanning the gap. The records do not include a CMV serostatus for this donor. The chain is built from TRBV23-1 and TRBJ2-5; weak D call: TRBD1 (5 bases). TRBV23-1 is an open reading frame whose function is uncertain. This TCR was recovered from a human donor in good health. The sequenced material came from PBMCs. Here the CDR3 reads CASSLPDISIQETQYF. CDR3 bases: TGCGCCAGCAGTCTCCCGGACATTTCCATCCAAGAGACCCAGTACTTC.